A selection of T cell receptor beta chains follows, all from one sample in a study of T-cell memory formation after mild COVID-19. MiXCR, run by TCRdb on the 5' RACE reads, gives a single entry per CDR3 protein. The data contain hundreds of thousands of distinct CDR3 sequences, approximately 25% of them singletons. Sequencing input: PBMCs or a T cell subset sorted from them (not recorded which). The receptors were sampled from an adult woman who had mild COVID-19 (a few samples of this study predate the infection). Cell type and time point are not known. Both conserved end residues are part of each CDR3. A D gene is named only where the DNA matches it firmly. Clone size, where shown, is once, few, many, or a class for clones that have expanded.

D gene,clone size,J gene,V gene,CDR3 DNA,CDR3 protein
.,few,TRBJ2-7,TRBV12-3/TRBV12-4,TGTGCCAGCAGTGAAACCGGACACCATACCTCCTACGAGCAGTACTTC,CASSETGHHTSYEQYF
.,few,TRBJ1-1,TRBV11-1,TGTGCCAGCGGAGAGAGGGTGAACACTGAAGCTTTCTTT,CASGERVNTEAFF
TRBD2,once,TRBJ2-3,TRBV12-3/TRBV12-4,TGTGCCAGCAGGTCCTCTAGCGGGGGGAGAGGTACGCAGTATTTT,CASRSSSGGRGTQYF
TRBD1,few,TRBJ2-7,TRBV20-1,TGCAGTGCGAACTCCCCGGACAGGGCGTCCTACGAGCAGTACTTC,CSANSPDRASYEQYF
TRBD2,.,TRBJ2-1,TRBV24-1,TGTGCCACCAGTGAAGATACTAGCGGCTACAATGAGCAGTTCTTC,CATSEDTSGYNEQFF
TRBD1,.,TRBJ2-7,TRBV5-1,TGCGCCAGCAGCTTGCCCGGGACAGCCAACGAGCAGTACTTC,CASSLPGTANEQYF
.,.,TRBJ1-1,TRBV13,TGTGCCAGCAGCTTACGGGGGCAAGATGAAGCTTTCTTT,CASSLRGQDEAFF
.,few,TRBJ2-3,TRBV9,TGTGCCAGCAGCGGGCTTCAGGGGCGGGGAAGCACAGATACGCAGTATTTT,CASSGLQGRGSTDTQYF
TRBD2,few,TRBJ2-3,TRBV7-9,TGTGCCGGAGCCGCTAGCGGGAGGGCAGATACGCAGTATTTT,CAGAASGRADTQYF
TRBD1,.,TRBJ2-7,TRBV4-3,TGCGCCAGCAGCCAATCCGGGACAGGGGAAACCTACGAGCAGTACTTC,CASSQSGTGETYEQYF
TRBD2,.,TRBJ2-7,TRBV20-1,TGCAGTGAGAAGCGGGGGAGCTCCTACGAGCAGTACTTC,CSEKRGSSYEQYF
.,few,TRBJ2-1,TRBV12-3/TRBV12-4,TGTGCCAGCAGTTTCACGGGTACTACCAATGAGCAGTTCTTC,CASSFTGTTNEQFF
TRBD1,few,TRBJ2-1,TRBV11-1,TGTGCCAGCAGTTCGGGACAGGGGTATCGCAATGAGCAGTTCTTC,CASSSGQGYRNEQFF
TRBD1,.,TRBJ2-1,TRBV2,TGTGCCAGCTTACCGGGACAGGGCCAAACAAGTGAGCAGTTCTTC,CASLPGQGQTSEQFF
.,many,TRBJ2-7,TRBV20-1,TGCAGTGCTAGAGATGTTCTAGCCGAGCAGTACTTC,CSARDVLAEQYF
.,.,TRBJ2-4,TRBV20-1,TGCAGTGCTAGAGATCTTAACAGGGTGGCCAAAAACATTCAGTACTTC,CSARDLNRVAKNIQYF
.,.,TRBJ2-4,TRBV12-3/TRBV12-4,TGTGCCAGCACCTTCCCCAGGGCCAAAAACATTCAGTACTTC,CASTFPRAKNIQYF
.,.,TRBJ2-1,TRBV27,TGTGCCAGCAGTTTCCTCAGGGTCCCGAGCTCCTACAATGAGCAGTTCTTC,CASSFLRVPSSYNEQFF
.,few,TRBJ2-1,TRBV18,TGTGCCAGCTCACCTCTCGCGGACCCTAACAATGAGCAGTTCTTC,CASSPLADPNNEQFF
TRBD1,.,TRBJ2-7,TRBV5-5,TGTGCCAGCAGCCTGGACAGGGGGAGGGCCTACGAGCAGTACTTC,CASSLDRGRAYEQYF
TRBD1,.,TRBJ1-6,TRBV12-3/TRBV12-4,TGTGCCAGCAGTTTACAGGGGGCTTCACCCCTCCACTTT,CASSLQGASPLHF
TRBD2,.,TRBJ2-5,TRBV6-5,TGTGCCAGCAGTTACTCCGACGGGGGGGAGACCCAGTACTTC,CASSYSDGGETQYF
.,.,TRBJ1-5,TRBV5-5,TGTGCCAGCAGCTTGGCCGCCCGGGGGGATAAGAGTGGCAATCAGCCCCAGCATTTT,CASSLAARGDKSGNQPQHF
TRBD1,few,TRBJ1-4,TRBV6-6,TGTGCCAGCAGTCCCAGGGGGCCGAATGAAAAACTGTTTTTT,CASSPRGPNEKLFF
.,.,TRBJ1-5,TRBV4-1,TGCGCCAGCAGCCCGGCCCTTGGACATCAGCCCCAGCATTTT,CASSPALGHQPQHF
.,many,TRBJ2-1,TRBV4-3,TGCGCCAGCAGCCAAGACGGGGGCAGGGGAGGCAATGAGCAGTTCTTC,CASSQDGGRGGNEQFF
.,.,TRBJ1-6,TRBV5-1,TGCGCCAGCAGCTTGGAGGGGTCACCCCTCCACTTT,CASSLEGSPLHF
TRBD1,.,TRBJ1-1,TRBV5-1,TGCGCCAGCAGGGGGACAGTAAGAACTGAAGCTTTCTTT,CASRGTVRTEAFF
.,few,TRBJ2-3,TRBV12-3/TRBV12-4,TGTGCCAGCCGTCCCAGGGGTTCTTGGACAGATACGCAGTATTTT,CASRPRGSWTDTQYF
TRBD2,few,TRBJ2-3,TRBV3-1,TGTGCCAGCAGCAACCCCGGGACTAGCGTACCAGATACGCAGTATTTT,CASSNPGTSVPDTQYF
.,.,TRBJ2-7,TRBV12-3/TRBV12-4,TGTGCCAGCAGTTTAGCATCAGGTTTCTACGAGCAGTACTTC,CASSLASGFYEQYF
TRBD1,.,TRBJ2-3,TRBV29-1,TGCAGCGTTCGAGAGGGGGCCGGCGATACGCAGTATTTT,CSVREGAGDTQYF
TRBD2,many,TRBJ2-3,TRBV7-9,TGTGCCAGCAGCGTGGGGGGACTAGGCACAGATACGCAGTATTTT,CASSVGGLGTDTQYF
.,few,TRBJ2-1,TRBV3-1,TGTGCCAGCAGCCGGACCTCCTACAATGAGCAGTTCTTC,CASSRTSYNEQFF
.,few,TRBJ2-4,TRBV7-2,TGTGCCAGCAGTATACAAAACAGGGATGGGAACATTCAGTACTTC,CASSIQNRDGNIQYF
.,.,TRBJ1-1,TRBV29-1,TGCAGCGTAACAGGGCTGAAAGGAGCTTTCTTT,CSVTGLKGAFF
.,.,TRBJ2-7,TRBV7-9,TGTGCCAGCAGCGGTACTGTGGACGGCTACGAGCAGTACTTC,CASSGTVDGYEQYF
TRBD2,.,TRBJ2-3,TRBV12-3/TRBV12-4,TGTGCCAGCTTCTTCAGCGGGAGGGCAGATACGCAGTATTTT,CASFFSGRADTQYF
.,.,TRBJ2-3,TRBV2,TGTGCCAGCAGCCTGACTCTCCCGGATACGCAGTATTTT,CASSLTLPDTQYF
.,.,TRBJ2-1,TRBV7-6,TGTGCCAGCAGCCCCAGTTTGGGGGACCTATACAATGAGCAGTTCTTC,CASSPSLGDLYNEQFF
.,few,TRBJ2-7,TRBV5-1,TGCGCCAGCAGCCCCGATAACCGAGTCCATTACGAGCAGTACTTC,CASSPDNRVHYEQYF